This T cell receptor beta chain emerged from a study of human T cells and chemical hapten exposure (dated by TCRdb to 2020 to 2023). About the investigation overall: For sensitization, 2% DPC in acetone was applied to a roughly 2 cm by roughly 2 cm area of upper inner arm skin. The patient cohort, mostly female, included alopecia areata with under or over 50% scalp involvement, alopecia totalis and alopecia universalis. Patients additionally received weekly therapeutic DPC doses to the scalp throughout the roughly 26-week study period. Under 30 alopecia patients gave blood for TCR sequencing at one to four time points (pre-sensitization, 2, 6 and 24 weeks). Blood samples were taken from patients before sensitization (week 0) and at 2, 6 and about 24 weeks after DPC sensitization. Peripheral blood TCR repertoire changes were tracked in vivo in alopecia patients during primary and secondary sensitization to the hapten diphenylcyclopropenone (DPC). Libraries were pooled for sequencing, and per-sample TCR yields varied mainly because of small differences in library volumes within the pool. Patch testing on the upper back used Finn chambers containing 0.01% DPC, with scoring done after 6 days according to International Contact Dermatitis Research Group standards.

Libraries were constructed by RACE. The instrument given in TCRdb is NextSeq 500. During library preparation, unique molecular identifiers were attached to individual cDNA molecules so that TCRs could be counted quantitatively and reproducibly. Each blood RNA sample was used to sequence both TCR alpha and TCR beta chains. The authors' pipeline ran thus. A median of around 100,000 TCRs per sample was observed, with a range of about 20,000 to 700,000. The Decombinator software suite was used to annotate the V, J and CDR3 of the TCR reads. To make PS versus PT1 abundance plots, every sample was subsampled to the same number of TCRs (28,000). Expanded TCRs were defined as absent before sensitization and observed at least eight times at the 2-week time point. The public sequencing data were trimmed at Q25 with fastp and processed into clonotypes with MiXCR by TCRdb, which kept only in-frame beta chains. Rows merge per CDR3 protein into single entries with the most common DNA and genes. These V and J calls originate from TCRdb's pipeline instead of the authors' own analysis. In this sample the table shows about 360,000 distinct CDR3 sequences, 4.8% of which occur a single time. Approximately 2.1% of the sample is in the top ten clones.

The table lists this clonotype with many counts. Its target antigen remains unknown. Per-base qualities were not stored, and no clone one base away is much larger. The full study reports these points: The number of TCRs above 1 in 1000 frequency did not change with DPC sensitization; there was no evidence of global repertoire structure alterations. Repeated subsampling changed both the strength of the expansion versus patch-test correlation and the threshold at which that correlation became significant. Because every patient had alopecia, a presumed autoimmune disease, the patients' immune response might differ from that of healthy individuals. Significantly more large CDR3 similarity clusters were formed by expanded TCRs than by pre-sensitization or healthy control sets, consistent with antigen-driven responses. The number of PT1 expanded TCRs positively correlated with patch test score, significant at thresholds 8, 16 and 32 but not 4.

Explained via the paper, the time point label denotes: patch test 1, 2 weeks after DPC sensitization. This specimen's treatment or condition label, interpreted: therapeutic diphenylcyclopropenone sensitization with weekly scalp DPC. At each patch-test visit, blood was drawn before the patch test was applied. Eligible patients were aged 18 to 70, diagnosed with alopecia, deemed suitable for DPC therapy, and excluded if pregnant. Total RNA was extracted from unfractionated whole blood collected in Tempus Blood RNA tubes. The clonotype originates from a woman between 50 and 59 years old with alopecia areata. Some clones in this sample may be carry-over from other donors' samples. The input for sequencing was whole blood, taken in connection with sensitization to the hapten diphenylcyclopropenone (DPC).

The CDR3 protein sequence reads: CASTLGGPSDEQYF. The sequence in DNA is TGTGCCAGCACCCTTGGGGGGCCCTCGGACGAGCAGTACTTC. The chain uses TRBV6-2 or TRBV6-3 and TRBJ2-7; the D segment is perhaps TRBD1 or TRBD2, each sharing 6 matched bases. V and J lose 7 bases and 5 bases, and a span of 18 bases separates them. CDR1 is given as MNHEY and CDR2 as SVGEGT, both from the germline V gene. The CDR3, from cysteine to phenylalanine, totals 14 residues. Only the CDR3 DNA stays, 42 bases, in frame from base 1.